This TCR beta chain was sequenced during a study of blood T cells in healthy people across ages. The CDR3 contains 12 residues. CDR1 DFQATT and CDR2 SNEGSKA come from the germline V gene (reference sequence). Trimming removed 5 bases at V and 6 bases at J, with 13 bases between. The authors ran a second PCR of roughly 7 to 11 cycles using a sample-barcoded 5' primer and a J-beta primer mix. TCRdb re-analysed the 5' RACE reads in MiXCR, keeping a single row per CDR3 protein. This sample has hundreds of thousands of distinct CDR3 sequences, with roughly 50% found just once. The count of this clonotype is one.

The J gene is TRBJ1-1, the V gene TRBV20-1; the D gene is possibly TRBD1 (5 bases). The TCR originated in a man between 60 and 70 years old in good health. The material sequenced was blood. CDR3 in amino acids: CSAPRQGSEAFF. For the CDR3, the DNA is TGCAGTGCTCCCCGGCAGGGATCTGAAGCTTTCTTT.